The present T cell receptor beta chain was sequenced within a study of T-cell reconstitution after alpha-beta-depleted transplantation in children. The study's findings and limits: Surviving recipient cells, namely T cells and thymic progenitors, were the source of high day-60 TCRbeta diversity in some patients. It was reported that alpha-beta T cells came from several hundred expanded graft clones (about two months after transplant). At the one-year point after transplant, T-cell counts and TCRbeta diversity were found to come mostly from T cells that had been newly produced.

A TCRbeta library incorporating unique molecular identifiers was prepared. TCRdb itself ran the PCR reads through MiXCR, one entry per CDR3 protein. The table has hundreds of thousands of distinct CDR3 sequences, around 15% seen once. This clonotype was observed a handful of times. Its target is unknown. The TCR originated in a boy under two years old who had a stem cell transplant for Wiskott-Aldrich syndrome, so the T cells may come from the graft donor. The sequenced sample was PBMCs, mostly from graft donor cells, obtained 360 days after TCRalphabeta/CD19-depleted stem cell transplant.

CDR3 loop: CSARVPDGFSYEQYF. For the CDR3, the DNA is TGCAGTGCTAGAGTTCCGGACGGCTTCTCCTACGAGCAGTACTTC. The chain employs TRBV20-1 and TRBJ2-7; D not resolved. With 1 base removed from V and 0 bases from J, the gap between germline ends came to 13 bases. The germline V gene has CDR1 DFQATT and CDR2 SNEGSKA (reference sequence). The CDR3 spans 15 residues.